One and the same sample provided the 10 T cell receptor beta chains below, sequenced in a study of PD-1 blockade in classical Hodgkin lymphoma (dated by TCRdb to the early 2020s). The library was produced with the immunoSEQ multiplex PCR assay. TCRdb re-hosts the immuneACCESS table, in-frame sequences only. Its copies lack some clones; in the studies checked, an unresolved V gene accounts for under half of them, and the cause for the rest is not known. The sample table shows 9,100 or so clones, and around 88% are seen once. The ten most abundant clones make up 34% of the sample. The sample's time point label is to be understood as: cycle 4 day 1 (C4D1), after five to seven weeks of nivolumab. Relapse after autologous stem cell transplantation had occurred in all trial patients, and cohorts A, B and C were distinguished by prior brentuximab vedotin exposure. The sample was peripheral blood mononuclear cells (PBMCs), taken before the fourth cycle of nivolumab. These receptors all come from a human donor with classical Hodgkin lymphoma.

V usage is TRBV5-6 and J usage is TRBJ1-6; D call uncertain. The CDR3 has 13 amino acids. The germline V gene encodes CDR1 SGHDT and CDR2 YYEEEE. Trimming shortened V by 7 bases and J by 7 bases, and 12 bases separated the two germline ends. CDR3 in amino acids: CASGGIRNSPLHF. In DNA, the CDR3 is TGTGCCAGCGGAGGGATACGGAATTCACCCCTCCACTTT.

V gene TRBV4-1 combines with J gene TRBJ2-6; tentative D call: TRBD1 (6 bases). This CDR3 spans 18 amino acids. The V gene's germline CDR1 is MGHRA and CDR2 YSYEKL. V was shortened by 1 base and J by 0 bases, with 13 bases between the two germline ends. CDR3 sequence reads: CASSQGRDRISGANVLTF. In DNA, the CDR3 is TGCGCCAGCAGCCAAGGAAGAGACAGGATCTCTGGGGCCAACGTCCTGACTTTC.

This rearrangement joins TRBV5-4 to TRBJ2-7; no clear D. V was trimmed by 0 bases and J by 0 bases, leaving 10 bases between them. Germline V CDR1 and CDR2: SGHNT, YYREEE (reference sequence). The CDR3 has 15 amino acids. The DNA for the CDR3 is TGTGCCAGCAGCTTGGGTTTGGGCTTCTCCTACGAGCAGTACTTC. It translates to CASSLGLGFSYEQYF. The full variable domain, rest sourced from reference TRBV5-4 and TRBJ2-7, is ETGVTQSPTHLIKTRGQQVTLRCSSQSGHNTVSWYQQALGQGPQFIFQYYREEENGRGNFPPRFSGLQFPNYSSELNVNALELDDSALYLCASSLGLGFSYEQYFGPGTRLTVT.

This clone has a single count. This CDR3 reads CASSLGDTRSYEQYF. In DNA, the CDR3 is TGTGCCAGCAGTTTAGGGGACACCCGCTCCTACGAGCAGTACTTC. This chain connects TRBV28 to TRBJ2-7; D may be TRBD1 (6 bases). The CDR3 covers 15 residues. V gave up 2 bases and J gave up 0 bases, with 11 bases separating them. The V gene's germline CDR1 is MDHEN and CDR2 SYDVKM. Full variable domain (remainder filled in from reference TRBV28 and TRBJ2-7): DVKVTQSSRYLVKRTGEKVFLECVQDMDHENMFWYRQDPGLGLRLIYFSYDVKMKEKGDIPEGYSVSREKKERFSLILESASTNQTSMYLCASSLGDTRSYEQYFGPGTRLTVT.

The chain employs TRBV2 and TRBJ1-2; D call uncertain. The germline gives CDR1 SNHLY, CDR2 FYNNEI. V lost 6 bases and J lost 2, with 10 bases in between. There are 13 residues in the CDR3. CDR3 residues: CASSAWINYGYTF. In DNA form, the CDR3 reads TGTGCCAGCAGCGCATGGATCAACTATGGCTACACCTTC.

The chain uses TRBV25-1 and TRBJ1-1, with unresolved D. The V and J ends lost 6 bases and 0 bases respectively, with 2 bases between them. Per the germline V gene, CDR1 is MGHDK and CDR2 is SYGVNS. The CDR3 runs to 11 residues. In nucleotides, the CDR3 is TGTGCCAGCAGACTGAACACTGAAGCTTTCTTT. Encoded protein: CASRLNTEAFF.

This chain joins TRBV6-5 and TRBJ1-2, with TRBD1 matching over 9 bases. V was pared by 0 bases and J by 4 bases, with 0 bases of the junction left unmatched. The V gene's germline CDR1 is MNHEY and CDR2 SVGAGI. The CDR3 sequence is 14 residues long. The CDR3 DNA reads TGTGCCAGCAGTTACTCGGGACAGGGCTATGGCTACACCTTC. This encodes CASSYSGQGYGYTF.

The chain has TRBV6-4 and TRBJ2-6, with 7 bases lining up with TRBD2. The CDR3 runs 15 residues. V trimming: 2 bases; J trimming: 2 bases; junction bases outside the gene matches: 0. Germline V lookup: CDR1 MRHNA, CDR2 SNTAGT. CDR3 amino acids: CASSDSGAGANVLTF. CDR3 nucleotides: TGTGCCAGCAGTGACAGCGGGGCTGGGGCCAACGTCCTGACTTTC.

Only one count was recorded for this clone. The rearrangement joins TRBV6-5 to TRBJ2-3; D is undetermined. The CDR3 totals 15 residues. In germline, CDR1 is MNHEY, CDR2 SVGAGI. The V and J ends lost 2 bases and 7 bases respectively, with 16 bases between them. CDR3 DNA sequence: TGTGCCAGCAGTTACGGTCCAGAATATCTCAATACGCAGTATTTT. This codes for CASSYGPEYLNTQYF.

The chain has TRBV7-2 and TRBJ1-3, with no clear D. CDR1 and CDR2 (germline): SGHTA, FQGNSA. V gave up 0 bases and J gave up 3 bases, with 6 bases separating them. The CDR3 contains 14 residues. In DNA, the CDR3 is TGTGCCAGCAGCTTAGCGGTGGGTGGAAACACCATATATTTT. Its translation is CASSLAVGGNTIYF.